This TCR beta chain was captured in a study of molecular identifiers for immune sequencing clone quantification. Turning to the study itself: In replicates, RNA from around 18,000 or 91,000 naive CD8 cells was divided five ways and four parts were sequenced.

TCRdb re-derived calls from the PCR reads in MiXCR, one entry per CDR3 protein. Among approximately 670,000 distinct CDR3 sequences listed, 15% to 20% were seen once. The CDR3 has 17 amino acids. J was trimmed by 4 bases and V by 3 bases; bases with no gene match: 12. This clonotype was detected ten times or more. The specimen was naive CD8+ T cells from blood, with Jurkat cell RNA spiked in. Subset in this sample: FACS-sorted CD8+CD4-CCR7+CD45RA+ naive T cells. The sequence derives from a human donor in good health. Some libraries in this study had Jurkat cell RNA spiked in. The chain combines TRBV12-3 or TRBV12-4 with TRBJ1-3, with 7 bases aligning to TRBD1. The CDR3 region is CASSFAPGGQEGNTIYF. The CDR3 DNA follows: TGTGCCAGCAGTTTTGCGCCAGGGGGTCAGGAAGGAAACACCATATATTTT.